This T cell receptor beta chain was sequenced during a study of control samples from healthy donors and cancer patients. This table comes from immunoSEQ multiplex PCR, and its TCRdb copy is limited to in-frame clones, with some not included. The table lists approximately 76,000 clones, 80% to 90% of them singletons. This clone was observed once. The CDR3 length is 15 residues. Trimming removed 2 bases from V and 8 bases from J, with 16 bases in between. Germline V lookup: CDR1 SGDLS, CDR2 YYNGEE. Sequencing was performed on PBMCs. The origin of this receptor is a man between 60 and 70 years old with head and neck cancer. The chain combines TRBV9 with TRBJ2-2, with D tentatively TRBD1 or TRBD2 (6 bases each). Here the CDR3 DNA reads TGTGCCAGCAGCGTGGGGGGCCCCATCCATGGGGAGCTGTTTTTT. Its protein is CASSVGGPIHGELFF.